The 11 T cell receptor beta chains presented below share a single source sample, sequenced in a study of memory CD4+ T cells and cytomegalovirus serostatus. Clones were read by immunoSEQ multiplex PCR, and TCRdb kept only the in-frame ones, dropping some. The repertoire has around 50,000 clones, around 82% of them found once; the top ten carry approximately 0.65%. The sort gate was single viable CD3+CD4+CD8-CD45RO+ cells for memory CD4+ T cells. Sequences were obtained from memory CD4+ T cells from blood. All receptors derive from an adult in good health and CMV-seronegative.

The chain recombines TRBV14 with TRBJ2-1, with 12 bases fitting TRBD2. The CDR3 contains 18 residues. Per the germline V gene, CDR1 is SGHDN and CDR2 is FVKESK. The ends lost 3 bases at V and 0 bases at J; junction bases unmatched: 6. The CDR3 sequence: CASSHSGLAGLSYNEQFF. CDR3 nucleotides: TGTGCCAGCAGCCACAGCGGACTAGCGGGGCTCTCCTACAATGAGCAGTTCTTC. The full variable domain, with the rest looked up from reference TRBV14 and TRBJ2-1, is EAGVTQFPSHSVIEKGQTVTLRCDPISGHDNLYWYRRVMGKEIKFLLHFVKESKQDESGMPNNRFLAERTGGTYSTLKVQPAELEDSGVYFCASSHSGLAGLSYNEQFFGPGTRLTVL.

The chain recombines TRBV9 with TRBJ2-7, with D possibly TRBD2 on 6 matching bases. Germline V gene lookup returns CDR1 SGDLS and CDR2 YYNGEE. The CDR3 extends over 15 amino acids. The germline V and J ends were trimmed by 2 bases and 4 bases, with 16 bases remaining between them. This chain's CDR3 is CASSVQPGLSYEQYF. CDR3 nucleotides: TGTGCCAGCAGCGTCCAACCGGGACTCTCGTACGAGCAGTACTTC.

The chain couples TRBV2 to TRBJ2-3; D is undetermined. Germline V gives CDR1 SNHLY, CDR2 FYNNEI. The CDR3 loop spans 14 amino acids. V shed 3 bases and J shed 2 bases, with 9 bases lying between them. The CDR3 is CASSEGFYTDTQYF. The CDR3 region has the DNA TGTGCCAGCAGTGAGGGCTTCTACACAGATACGCAGTATTTT.

The genes are TRBV6-1 and TRBJ2-3; 9 nucleotides align to TRBD1. CDR3 length equals 15 residues. V was pared by 6 bases and J by 2 bases, with 6 bases of the junction left unmatched. Germline CDR1 MNHNS, CDR2 SASEGT. The CDR3 is CASRHTGGPTDTQYF. The DNA of the CDR3 is TGTGCCAGCAGACACACAGGGGGCCCCACAGATACGCAGTATTTT.

The chain carries TRBV21-1 and TRBJ2-2; the tabulated D call, TRBD2, remains unverified against the DNA. TRBV21-1 is noted as a pseudogene. CDR3 length equals 17 residues. This CDR3 reads CASSKNFESGSCWELFF. CDR3 bases: TGTGCCAGCAGTAAGAACTTCGAGAGCGGGAGTTGTTGGGAGCTGTTTTTT.

The chain employs TRBV6-5 and TRBJ1-3; D ambiguous. The CDR3 is made up of 13 amino acids. Germline-derived CDR1 and CDR2 are MNHEY and SVGAGI. The V and J ends lost 6 bases and 4 bases respectively, with 10 bases between them. The CDR3 DNA reads TGTGCCAGCAGCTATAACGCGGGAAACACCATATATTTT. Its protein product is CASSYNAGNTIYF.

The chain links TRBV27 to TRBJ2-6; no clear D. Germline V gene lookup returns CDR1 MNHEY and CDR2 SMNVEV (reference sequence). V lost 1 base to trimming and J lost 2 bases, with 6 bases between them. The CDR3 loop spans 15 amino acids. CDR3 coding DNA: TGTGCCAGCAGTTTATTTGGCGCTGGGGCCAACGTCCTGACTTTC. It is translated as CASSLFGAGANVLTF.

The V call is TRBV11-1, the J call TRBJ1-2, with TRBD1 as a possible D gene (5 bases). The germline CDR1 and CDR2 sequences are SGHAT and FQDESV (reference sequence). The length of the CDR3 is 15 residues. Trimming left V 5 bases short and J 1 base short, with 14 bases between. CDR3 in amino acids: CASSPQDSFNYGYTF. The CDR3 nucleotides are TGTGCCAGCAGCCCCCAAGACAGTTTTAACTATGGCTACACCTTC.

The chain has TRBV19 and TRBJ2-7, with 7 positions matching TRBD1. The CDR3 runs 15 residues. V dropped 3 bases and J dropped 0; count of bases not matched to a gene: 5. The germline V gene has CDR1 LNHDA and CDR2 SQIVND (reference sequence). CDR3 in amino acids: CASSIGTDPSYEQYF. The CDR3 DNA sequence: TGTGCCAGTAGTATCGGGACAGATCCCTCCTACGAGCAGTACTTC.

This chain connects TRBV27 to TRBJ1-5; no clear D gene. There are 14 residues in the CDR3. The V end lost 10 bases, the J end lost 2 bases, and 15 bases lay between the germline ends. The germline V gene encodes CDR1 MNHEY and CDR2 SMNVEV (reference sequence). The CDR3 loop reads CATRKERGNQPQHF. CDR3 bases: TGTGCCACCAGGAAGGAAAGGGGCAATCAGCCCCAGCATTTT.

The chain couples TRBV21-1 to TRBJ1-2. TRBV21-1 is listed as a pseudogene. This CDR3 spans 10 amino acids. The CDR3 DNA is TGTGCCAGCAGCAAAGGCGGGACCACCTTC. It is translated as CASSKGGTTF.